These T cell receptor beta chains were read from a single sample in a study of control samples from healthy donors and cancer patients. Libraries were prepared by immunoSEQ multiplex PCR; TCRdb keeps only in-frame clonotypes and omits some of them. Of about 65,000 clones in the sample, 75% to 95% were seen once. The sequenced sample consisted of PBMCs. These receptors were taken from a woman aged 50 to 60 with colorectal cancer. Both conserved end residues are part of each CDR3. D genes are given only for firm matches. Rows may omit the clone size; those that give it use once, few, many or a size class.

>TRBD1|TRBJ1-2|TRBV7-2|-
TGTGCCAGCAGCCAGGGACAGGGAAGGGACTACACCTTC
CASSQGQGRDYTF
>TRBD1|TRBJ1-2|TRBV11-2|-
TGTGCCAGCCAAAAAACCCGGGACAGGGCTTTGGATGGCTACACCTTC
CASQKTRDRALDGYTF
>TRBD1|TRBJ2-3|TRBV6-2/TRBV6-3|-
TGTGCCAGCAGTTACACGACAGGGGAAGGTTCAGATACGCAGTATTTT
CASSYTTGEGSDTQYF
>-|TRBJ2-2|TRBV28|-
TGTGCCAGCAGCCTTATCTCCGGGACGCCACTTTTCACCGGGGAGCTGTTTTTT
CASSLISGTPLFTGELFF
>TRBD1|TRBJ1-3|TRBV5-1|-
TGCGCCAGCAGCTTGAGGGGACAGGGCCCTGGAAACACCATATATTTT
CASSLRGQGPGNTIYF
>-|TRBJ1-1|TRBV2|-
TGTGCCAGCAGCGTCCAGGGGAAGAACACTGAAGCTTTCTTT
CASSVQGKNTEAFF
>-|TRBJ2-2|TRBV4-2|-
TGTGCCAGCAGCCAAGAGCCAGGGCTAAACACCGGGGAGCTGTTTTTT
CASSQEPGLNTGELFF
>-|TRBJ2-2|TRBV6-5|-
TGTGCCAGCAGTTACCAGACAGTTCTGACCGGGGAGCTGTTTTTT
CASSYQTVLTGELFF
>-|TRBJ1-1|TRBV6-6|-
TGTGCCAGCAGCCCCGAACACCTACGCACTGAAGCTTTCTTT
CASSPEHLRTEAFF
>TRBD1|TRBJ2-6|TRBV15|once
TGTGCCACCAGCCAACGGACAGGGGTCATTGCTGGGGCCAACGTCCTGACTTTC
CATSQRTGVIAGANVLTF
>-|TRBJ1-2|TRBV2|-
TGTGCCAGCAGTGAATCTGACAGACTCTTCGACCGCTACACCTTC
CASSESDRLFDRYTF
>-|TRBJ1-4|TRBV6-5|once
TGTGCCAGCAGGCCCGTCCGAAATGAAAAACTGTTTTTT
CASRPVRNEKLFF
>-|TRBJ2-2|TRBV5-6|-
TGTGCCAGCAGCTTGGGAGGGTTCACCGGGGAGCTGTTTTTT
CASSLGGFTGELFF
>-|TRBJ1-1|TRBV30|-
TGTGCCTGGAGCGACGGGGCGCACACTGAAGCTTTCTTT
CAWSDGAHTEAFF
>TRBD1|TRBJ1-6|TRBV28|-
TGTGCCAGCAGTTTGGGACAGTCTGAATCACCCCTCCACTTT
CASSLGQSESPLHF
>TRBD2|TRBJ2-7|TRBV30|-
TGTGCCTGGAGCAGTGGGAGGGCCTACGAGCAGTACTTC
CAWSSGRAYEQYF
>-|TRBJ1-5|TRBV5-1|-
TGCGCCAGCAGCTTTGACGGTGCAAGCAATCAGCCCCAGCATTTT
CASSFDGASNQPQHF
>-|TRBJ2-4|TRBV2|once
TGTGCCAGCAGTGCACGGACAGCCCTGGACATTCAGTACTTC
CASSARTALDIQYF
>TRBD1|TRBJ2-1|TRBV18|-
TGTGCCAGCTCCACCGGGACAGACAATGAGCAGTTCTTC
CASSTGTDNEQFF
>TRBD1|TRBJ1-2|TRBV5-1|-
TGCGCCAGCAGCTTGGCAGGGGGTGGTCTGGATGGCTACACCTTC
CASSLAGGGLDGYTF
>-|TRBJ2-1|TRBV5-1|-
TGCGCCAGCAGCTTTGTGGGAGTAGGTGTAAATGAGCAGTTCTTC
CASSFVGVGVNEQFF
>-|TRBJ2-7|TRBV7-6|-
TGTGCCAGCAGCTTAGCGGGAGGCTACGAGCAGTACTTC
CASSLAGGYEQYF
>-|TRBJ2-7|TRBV28|-
TGTGCCAGCAGTTTAGTTGCAGGGCACGAGCAGTACTTC
CASSLVAGHEQYF
>TRBD2|TRBJ2-2|TRBV24-1|-
TGTGCCACCAATCCGGGAGGAAACACCGGGGAGCTGTTTTTT
CATNPGGNTGELFF
>-|TRBJ1-1|TRBV5-1|-
TGCGCCAGCAGCTTGGGTGACCTGGAGGGGATGAACACTGAAGCTTTCTTT
CASSLGDLEGMNTEAFF
>-|TRBJ2-1|TRBV9|-
TGTGCCAGCAGCGTAACTACTACCTACAATGAGCAGTTCTTC
CASSVTTTYNEQFF
>-|TRBJ1-4|TRBV10-1|-
TGCGCCAGCAGTGAGACGGGGAGTGATGAAAAACTGTTTTTT
CASSETGSDEKLFF
>-|TRBJ1-1|TRBV12-5|-
TGTGCTAGTGGTTCCCTAAATTCGGGGAATGAAGCTTTCTTT
CASGSLNSGNEAFF
>-|TRBJ2-1|TRBV2|-
TGTGCCAGCAGCGCGACTGTTTACAGTGAGCAGTTCTTC
CASSATVYSEQFF
>-|TRBJ2-3|TRBV2|-
TGTGCCAGCAAACCGGACAGAGGCACAGATACGCAGTATTTT
CASKPDRGTDTQYF
>-|TRBJ1-1|TRBV6-5|-
TGTGCCAGCACTATCACGCCAGGGGCGAACACTGAAGCTTTCTTT
CASTITPGANTEAFF
>-|TRBJ2-7|TRBV30|-
TGTGCCTGGGCGAGTTCCTACGAGCAGTACTTC
CAWASSYEQYF